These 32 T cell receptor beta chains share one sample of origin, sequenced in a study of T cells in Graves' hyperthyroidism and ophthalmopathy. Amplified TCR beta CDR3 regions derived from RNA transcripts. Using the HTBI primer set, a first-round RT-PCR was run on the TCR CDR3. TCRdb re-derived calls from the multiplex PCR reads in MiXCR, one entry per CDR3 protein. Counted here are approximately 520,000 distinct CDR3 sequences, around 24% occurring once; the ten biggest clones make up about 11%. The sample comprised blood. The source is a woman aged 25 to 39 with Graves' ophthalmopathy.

The CDR3 here is CASSMRPGGYTF. The CDR3 coding sequence is TGTGCCAGTAGTATGCGTCCAGGGGGCTACACCTTC. The chain links TRBV19 to TRBJ1-2, with D tentatively TRBD1 (5 bases). Trimming removed 3 bases from V and 8 bases from J, with 10 bases in between. The CDR3 loop spans 12 amino acids. Germline values: CDR1 LNHDA, CDR2 SQIVND (reference sequence).

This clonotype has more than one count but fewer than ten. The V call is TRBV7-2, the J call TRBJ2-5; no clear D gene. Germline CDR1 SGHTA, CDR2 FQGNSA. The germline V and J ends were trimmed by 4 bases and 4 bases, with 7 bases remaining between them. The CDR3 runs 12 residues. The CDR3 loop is CASSSSRETQYF. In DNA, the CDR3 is TGTGCCAGCAGCTCGTCCAGAGAGACCCAGTACTTC.

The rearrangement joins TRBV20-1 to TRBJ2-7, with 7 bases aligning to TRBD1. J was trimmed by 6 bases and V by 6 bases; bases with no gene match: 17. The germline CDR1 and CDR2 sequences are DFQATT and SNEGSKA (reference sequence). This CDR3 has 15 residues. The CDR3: CSAPWTGRQSGEQYF. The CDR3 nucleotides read TGCAGTGCCCCTTGGACAGGCCGCCAATCGGGCGAGCAGTACTTC.

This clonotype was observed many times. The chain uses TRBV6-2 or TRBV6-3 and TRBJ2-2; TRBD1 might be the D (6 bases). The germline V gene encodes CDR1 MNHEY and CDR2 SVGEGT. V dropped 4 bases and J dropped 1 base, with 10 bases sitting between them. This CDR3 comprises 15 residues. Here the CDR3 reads CASSWTAKNTGELFF. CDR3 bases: TGTGCCAGCAGTTGGACAGCTAAGAACACCGGGGAGCTGTTTTTT.

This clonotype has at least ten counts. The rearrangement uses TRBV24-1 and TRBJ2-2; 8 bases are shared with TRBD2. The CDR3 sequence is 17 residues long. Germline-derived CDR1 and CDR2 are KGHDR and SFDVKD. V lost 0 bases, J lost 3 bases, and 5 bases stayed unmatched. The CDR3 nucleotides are TGTGCCACCAGTGATTTGCTGGGGCGGGGGGACACCGGGGAGCTGTTTTTT. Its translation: CATSDLLGRGDTGELFF.

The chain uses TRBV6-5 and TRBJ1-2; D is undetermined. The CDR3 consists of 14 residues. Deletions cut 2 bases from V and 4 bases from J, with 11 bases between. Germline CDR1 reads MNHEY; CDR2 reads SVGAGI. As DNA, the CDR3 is TGTGCCAGCAGTTACGTTCGGGGTTCCTATGGCTACACCTTC. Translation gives CASSYVRGSYGYTF.

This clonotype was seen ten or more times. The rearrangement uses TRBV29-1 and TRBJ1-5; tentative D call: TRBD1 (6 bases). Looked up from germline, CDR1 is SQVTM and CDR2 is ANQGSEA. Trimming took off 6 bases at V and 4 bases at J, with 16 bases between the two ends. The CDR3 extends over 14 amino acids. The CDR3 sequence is CSVGEPDSNQPQHF. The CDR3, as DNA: TGCAGCGTCGGTGAGCCGGACAGTAATCAGCCCCAGCATTTT.

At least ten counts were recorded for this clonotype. Here the CDR3 DNA reads TGTGCCAGTAGTATCGGGTACGAAGAGACCCAGTACTTC. Its translation: CASSIGYEETQYF. This chain joins TRBV19 and TRBJ2-5, with D hard to call. CDR1 is LNHDA, CDR2 SQIVND, per germline (reference sequence). The CDR3 is 13 amino acids. V shed 3 bases and J shed 3 bases, with 8 bases lying between them.

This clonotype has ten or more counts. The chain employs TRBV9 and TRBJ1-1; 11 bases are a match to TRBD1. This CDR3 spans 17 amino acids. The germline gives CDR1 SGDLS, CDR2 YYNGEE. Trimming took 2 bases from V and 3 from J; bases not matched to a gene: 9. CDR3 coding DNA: TGTGCCAGCAGCGTTGGGGACAGGGGGAGTTGGGACACTGAAGCTTTCTTT. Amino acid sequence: CASSVGDRGSWDTEAFF.

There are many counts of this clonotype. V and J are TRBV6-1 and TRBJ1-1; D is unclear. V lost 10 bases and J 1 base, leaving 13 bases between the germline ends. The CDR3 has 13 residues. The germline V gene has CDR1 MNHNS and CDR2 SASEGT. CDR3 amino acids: CATRLDGNTEAFF. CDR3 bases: TGTGCCACCCGACTCGATGGGAACACTGAAGCTTTCTTT.

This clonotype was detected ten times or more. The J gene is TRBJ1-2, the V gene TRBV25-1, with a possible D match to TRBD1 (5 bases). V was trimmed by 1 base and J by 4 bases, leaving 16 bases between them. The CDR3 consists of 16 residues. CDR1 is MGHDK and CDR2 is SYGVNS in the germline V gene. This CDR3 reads CASSELGTSQFYGYTF. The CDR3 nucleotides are TGTGCCAGCAGTGAATTGGGGACCTCCCAATTCTATGGCTACACCTTC.

CDR3 region: CASSDRVSEAFF. CDR3 nucleotides: TGTGCCAGCAGCGACAGGGTGTCTGAAGCTTTCTTT. This sequence joins TRBV6-1 and TRBJ1-1; 7 bases align to TRBD1. Per the germline V gene, CDR1 is MNHNS and CDR2 is SASEGT. The CDR3 is 12 residues long. V trimming: 6 bases; J trimming: 6 bases; junction bases outside the gene matches: 4.

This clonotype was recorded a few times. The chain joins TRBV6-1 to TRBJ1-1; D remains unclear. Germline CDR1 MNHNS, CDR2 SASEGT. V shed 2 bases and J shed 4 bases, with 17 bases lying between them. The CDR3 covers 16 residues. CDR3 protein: CASSERRRQLATEAFF. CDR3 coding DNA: TGTGCCAGCAGTGAAAGGCGAAGGCAGCTAGCCACTGAAGCTTTCTTT.

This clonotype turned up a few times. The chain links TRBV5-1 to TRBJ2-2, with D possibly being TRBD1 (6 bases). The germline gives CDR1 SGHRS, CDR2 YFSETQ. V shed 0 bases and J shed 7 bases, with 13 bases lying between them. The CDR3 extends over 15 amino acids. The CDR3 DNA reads TGCGCCAGCAGCTTGGCACAGGGAAGTATCGGGGAGCTGTTTTTT. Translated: CASSLAQGSIGELFF.

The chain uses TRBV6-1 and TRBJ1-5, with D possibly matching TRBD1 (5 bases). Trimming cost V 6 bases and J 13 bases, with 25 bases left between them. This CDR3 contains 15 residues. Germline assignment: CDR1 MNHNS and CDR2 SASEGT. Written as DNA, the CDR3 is TGTGCCAGCAGCTCCCGTCCATCGACAGACCCCTCTCAGCATTTT. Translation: CASSSRPSTDPSQHF.

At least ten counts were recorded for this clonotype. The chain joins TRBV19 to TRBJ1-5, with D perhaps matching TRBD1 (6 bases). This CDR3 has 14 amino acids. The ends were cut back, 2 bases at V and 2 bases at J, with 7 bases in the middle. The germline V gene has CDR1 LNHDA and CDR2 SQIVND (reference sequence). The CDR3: CASSINRGNQPQHF. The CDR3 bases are TGTGCCAGTAGTATAAACAGGGGCAATCAGCCCCAGCATTTT.

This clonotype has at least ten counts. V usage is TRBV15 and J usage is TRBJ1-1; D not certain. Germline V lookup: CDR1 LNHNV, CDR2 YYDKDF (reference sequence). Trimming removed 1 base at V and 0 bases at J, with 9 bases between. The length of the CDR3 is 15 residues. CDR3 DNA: TGTGCCACCAGCAGAGGAGGCAGTCTGAACACTGAAGCTTTCTTT. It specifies CATSRGGSLNTEAFF.

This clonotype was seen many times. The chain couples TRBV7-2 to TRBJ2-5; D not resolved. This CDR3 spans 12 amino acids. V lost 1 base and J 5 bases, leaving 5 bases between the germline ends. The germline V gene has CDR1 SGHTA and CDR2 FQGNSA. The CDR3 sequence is CASSLVLETQYF. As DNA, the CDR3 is TGTGCCAGCAGCTTAGTTCTTGAGACCCAGTACTTC.

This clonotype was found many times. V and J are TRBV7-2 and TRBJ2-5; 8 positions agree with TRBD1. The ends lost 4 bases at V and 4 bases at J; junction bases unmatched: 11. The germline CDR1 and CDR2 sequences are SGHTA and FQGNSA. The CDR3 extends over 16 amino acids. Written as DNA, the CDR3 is TGTGCCAGCAGCTGGACGGGGACAGGTGGAGGAGAGACCCAGTACTTC. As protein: CASSWTGTGGGETQYF.

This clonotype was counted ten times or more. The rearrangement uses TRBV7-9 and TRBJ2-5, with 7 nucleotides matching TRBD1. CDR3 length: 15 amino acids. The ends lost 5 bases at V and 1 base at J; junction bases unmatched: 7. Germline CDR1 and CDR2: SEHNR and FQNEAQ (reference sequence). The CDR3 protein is CASSAGTESQETQYF. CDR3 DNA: TGTGCCAGCAGCGCCGGGACAGAGTCCCAAGAGACCCAGTACTTC.

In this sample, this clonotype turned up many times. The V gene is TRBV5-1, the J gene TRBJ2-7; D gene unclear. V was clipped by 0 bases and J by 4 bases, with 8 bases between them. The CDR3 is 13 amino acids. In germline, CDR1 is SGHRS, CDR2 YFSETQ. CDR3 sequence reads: CASSLGAVYEQYF. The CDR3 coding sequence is TGCGCCAGCAGCTTGGGGGCGGTGTACGAGCAGTACTTC. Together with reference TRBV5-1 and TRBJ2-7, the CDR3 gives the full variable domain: KAGVTQTPRYLIKTRGQQVTLSCSPISGHRSVSWYQQTPGQGLQFLFEYFSETQRNKGNFPGRFSGRQFSNSRSEMNVSTLELGDSALYLCASSLGAVYEQYFGPGTRLTVT.

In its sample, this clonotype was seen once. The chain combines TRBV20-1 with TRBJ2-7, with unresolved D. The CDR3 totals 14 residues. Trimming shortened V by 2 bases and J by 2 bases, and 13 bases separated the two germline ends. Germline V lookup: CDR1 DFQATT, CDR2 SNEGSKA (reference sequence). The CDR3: CSARPDGSAYEQYF. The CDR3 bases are TGCAGTGCTAGACCGGACGGATCAGCCTACGAGCAGTACTTC.

As DNA, the CDR3 is TGCGCCAGCAGCTTGTGGGCCGGGGGGGACCACGAGCAGTACTTC. It codes for CASSLWAGGDHEQYF. The chain carries TRBV5-1 and TRBJ2-7; 8 bases are shared with TRBD2. Germline V gene lookup returns CDR1 SGHRS and CDR2 YFSETQ. With V trimmed by 1 base and J by 5 bases, 8 bases remained unmatched. The CDR3 totals 15 residues.

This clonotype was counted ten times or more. CDR3 in amino acids: CASSVVAGGPGELFF. For the CDR3, the DNA is TGTGCCAGCAGCGTAGTCGCGGGGGGCCCCGGGGAGCTGTTTTTT. The chain has TRBV9 and TRBJ2-2; 8 nucleotides match TRBD2. The CDR3 runs to 15 residues. The germline gives CDR1 SGDLS, CDR2 YYNGEE. V trimming: 0 bases; J trimming: 6 bases; junction bases outside the gene matches: 4.

The CDR3 sequence: CASSLAGQGDNQPQHF. Here the CDR3 DNA reads TGCGCCAGCAGCTTGGCGGGACAGGGGGACAATCAGCCCCAGCATTTT. The V and J genes are TRBV5-1 and TRBJ1-5; 11 bases are shared with TRBD1. The CDR3 covers 16 residues. After removal of 0 bases from V and 3 bases from J, the junction contained 2 bases not matched to a gene. CDR1 and CDR2 from the germline V gene are SGHRS and YFSETQ.

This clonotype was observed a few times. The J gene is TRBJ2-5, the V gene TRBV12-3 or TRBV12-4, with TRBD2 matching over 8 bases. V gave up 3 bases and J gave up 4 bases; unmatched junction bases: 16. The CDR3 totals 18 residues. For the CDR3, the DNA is TGTGCCAGCAGTTTTTCTCGGGCGGGGGGCCGCGGAGGAGAGACCCAGTACTTC. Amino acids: CASSFSRAGGRGGETQYF.

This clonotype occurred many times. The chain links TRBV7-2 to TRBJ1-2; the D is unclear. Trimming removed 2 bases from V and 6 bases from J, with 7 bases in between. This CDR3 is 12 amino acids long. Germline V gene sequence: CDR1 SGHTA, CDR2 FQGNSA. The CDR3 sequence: CASSLSTHGYTF. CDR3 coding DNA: TGTGCCAGCAGCTTATCGACCCATGGCTACACCTTC.

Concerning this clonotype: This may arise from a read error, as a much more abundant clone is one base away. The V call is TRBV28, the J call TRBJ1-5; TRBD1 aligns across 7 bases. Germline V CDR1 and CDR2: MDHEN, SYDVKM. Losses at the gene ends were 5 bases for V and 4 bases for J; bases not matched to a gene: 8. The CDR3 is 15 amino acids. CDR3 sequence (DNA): TGTGCCAGCAGTCCCGGACAGGTGAGAAATCAGCCCCAGCATTTT. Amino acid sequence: CASSPGQVRNQPQHF.

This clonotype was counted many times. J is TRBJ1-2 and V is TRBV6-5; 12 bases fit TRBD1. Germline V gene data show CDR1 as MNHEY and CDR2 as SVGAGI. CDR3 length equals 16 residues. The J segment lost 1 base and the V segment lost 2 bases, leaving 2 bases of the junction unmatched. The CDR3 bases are TGTGCCAGCAGTTACGGGACAGGGGGCGGTAACTATGGCTACACCTTC. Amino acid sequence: CASSYGTGGGNYGYTF.

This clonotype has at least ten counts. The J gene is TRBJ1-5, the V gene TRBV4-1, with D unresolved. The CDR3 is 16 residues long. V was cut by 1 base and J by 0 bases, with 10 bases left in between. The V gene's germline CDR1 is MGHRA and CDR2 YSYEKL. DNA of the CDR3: TGCGCCAGCAGCCAAGTGGGCGGGAATAGCAATCAGCCCCAGCATTTT. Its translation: CASSQVGGNSNQPQHF.

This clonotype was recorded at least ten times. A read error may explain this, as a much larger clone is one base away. DNA of the CDR3: TGTGCCAGCAGTTACGACGGCATCTATGGCTACACCTTC. This encodes CASSYDGIYGYTF. The chain carries TRBV6-5 and TRBJ1-2, with unresolved D. Trimming cost V 2 bases and J 4 bases, with 8 bases left between them. The CDR3 loop spans 13 amino acids. Germline V CDR1 and CDR2: MNHEY, SVGAGI.

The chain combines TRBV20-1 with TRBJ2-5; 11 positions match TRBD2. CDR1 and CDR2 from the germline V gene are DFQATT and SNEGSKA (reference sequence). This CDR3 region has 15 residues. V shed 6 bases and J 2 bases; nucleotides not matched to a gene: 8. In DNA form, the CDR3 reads TGCAGTGCCAGACCGGGACTAGCGGTTCAAGAGACCCAGTACTTC. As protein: CSARPGLAVQETQYF.